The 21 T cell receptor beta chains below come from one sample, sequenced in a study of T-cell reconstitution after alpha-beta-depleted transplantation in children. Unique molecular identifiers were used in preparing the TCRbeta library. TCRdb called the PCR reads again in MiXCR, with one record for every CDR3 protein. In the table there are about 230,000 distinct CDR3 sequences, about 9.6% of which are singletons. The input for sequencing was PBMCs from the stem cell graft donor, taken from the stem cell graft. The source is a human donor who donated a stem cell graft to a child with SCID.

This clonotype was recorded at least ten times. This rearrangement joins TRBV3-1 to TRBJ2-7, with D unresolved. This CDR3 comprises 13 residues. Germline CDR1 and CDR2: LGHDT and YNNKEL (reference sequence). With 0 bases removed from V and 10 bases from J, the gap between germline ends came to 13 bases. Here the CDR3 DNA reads TGTGCCAGCAGCCAAGATGTTTCGGCACCACAGTACTTC. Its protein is CASSQDVSAPQYF.

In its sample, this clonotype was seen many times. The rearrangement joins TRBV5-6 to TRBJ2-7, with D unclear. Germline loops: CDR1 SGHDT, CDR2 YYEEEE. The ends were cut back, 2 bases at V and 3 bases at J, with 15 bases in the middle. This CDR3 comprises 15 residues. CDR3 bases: TGTGCCAGCAGCTTAGGTTACCCCACAGTCTACGAGCAGTACTTC. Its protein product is CASSLGYPTVYEQYF.

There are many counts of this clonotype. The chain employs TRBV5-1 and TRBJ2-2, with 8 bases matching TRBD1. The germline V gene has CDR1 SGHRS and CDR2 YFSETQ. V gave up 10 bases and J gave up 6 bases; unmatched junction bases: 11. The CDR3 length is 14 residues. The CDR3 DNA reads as TGCGCCTCCTCGAGGACAGGGACGTCCGGGGAGCTGTTTTTT. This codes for CASSRTGTSGELFF.

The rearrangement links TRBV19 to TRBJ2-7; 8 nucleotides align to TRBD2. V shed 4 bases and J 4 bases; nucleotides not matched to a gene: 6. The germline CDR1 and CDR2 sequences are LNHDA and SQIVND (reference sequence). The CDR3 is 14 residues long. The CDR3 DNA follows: TGTGCCAGTAGTACGAGCGGGGGAACTTACGAGCAGTACTTC. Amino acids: CASSTSGGTYEQYF. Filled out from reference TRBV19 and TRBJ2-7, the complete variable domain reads DGGITQSPKYLFRKEGQNVTLSCEQNLNHDAMYWYRQDPGQGLRLIYYSQIVNDFQKGDIAEGYSVSREKKESFPLTVTSAQKNPTAFYLCASSTSGGTYEQYFGPGTRLTVT.

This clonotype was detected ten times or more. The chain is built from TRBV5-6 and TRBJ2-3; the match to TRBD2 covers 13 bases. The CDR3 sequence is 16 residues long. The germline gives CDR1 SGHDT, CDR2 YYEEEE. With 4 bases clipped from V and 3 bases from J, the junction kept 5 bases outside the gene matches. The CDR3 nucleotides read TGTGCCAGCAGCCCCCCGGGACTAGCGGGGACAGATACGCAGTATTTT. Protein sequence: CASSPPGLAGTDTQYF.

DNA for the CDR3: TGTGCCAGCGGGGCGGGGACGGTAGGAGTCCGGCCCCAGCATTTT. It specifies CASGAGTVGVRPQHF. V gene TRBV2 combines with J gene TRBJ1-5; tentatively, D is TRBD1 (5 bases). V was pared by 8 bases and J by 9 bases, with 23 bases between. The CDR3 spans 15 residues. Looked up from germline, CDR1 is SNHLY and CDR2 is FYNNEI.

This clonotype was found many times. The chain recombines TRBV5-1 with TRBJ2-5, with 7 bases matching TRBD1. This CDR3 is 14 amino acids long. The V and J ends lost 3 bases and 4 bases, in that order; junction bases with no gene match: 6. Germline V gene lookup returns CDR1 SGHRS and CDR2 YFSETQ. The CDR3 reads CASSYDRAGETQYF. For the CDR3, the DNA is TGCGCCAGCAGCTATGACAGGGCAGGAGAGACCCAGTACTTC.

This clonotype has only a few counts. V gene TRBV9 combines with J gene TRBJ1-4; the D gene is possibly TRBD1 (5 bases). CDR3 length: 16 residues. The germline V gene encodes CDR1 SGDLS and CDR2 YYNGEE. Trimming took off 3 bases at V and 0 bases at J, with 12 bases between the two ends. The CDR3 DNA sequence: TGTGCCAGCAGCGCGGGGACGACGGCAACTAATGAAAAACTGTTTTTT. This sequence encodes CASSAGTTATNEKLFF.

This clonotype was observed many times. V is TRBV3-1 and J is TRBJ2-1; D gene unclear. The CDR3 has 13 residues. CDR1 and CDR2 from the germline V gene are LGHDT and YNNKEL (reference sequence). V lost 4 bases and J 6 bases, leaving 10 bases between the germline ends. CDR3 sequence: CASSPPELNEQFF. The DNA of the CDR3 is TGTGCCAGCAGCCCCCCCGAGCTCAATGAGCAGTTCTTC.

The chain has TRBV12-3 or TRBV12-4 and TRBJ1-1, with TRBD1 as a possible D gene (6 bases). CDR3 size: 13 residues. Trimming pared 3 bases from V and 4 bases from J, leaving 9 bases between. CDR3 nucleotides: TGTGCCAGCAGTTTCGGGGGGCCCACTGAAGCTTTCTTT. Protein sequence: CASSFGGPTEAFF.

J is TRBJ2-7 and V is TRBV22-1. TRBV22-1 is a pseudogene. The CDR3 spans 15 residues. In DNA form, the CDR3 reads TGTCCTGGGAGCCAACCAGGTGGGGTCTCCTACGAGCAGTACTTC. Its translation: CPGSQPGGVSYEQYF.

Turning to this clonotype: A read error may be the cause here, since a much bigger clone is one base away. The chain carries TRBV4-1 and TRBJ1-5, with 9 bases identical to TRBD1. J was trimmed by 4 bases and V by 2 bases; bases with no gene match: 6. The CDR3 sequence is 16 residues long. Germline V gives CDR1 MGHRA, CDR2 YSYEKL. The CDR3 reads CASSQLTGGANQPQHF. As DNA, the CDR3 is TGCGCCAGCAGCCAATTGACAGGGGGTGCGAATCAGCCCCAGCATTTT.

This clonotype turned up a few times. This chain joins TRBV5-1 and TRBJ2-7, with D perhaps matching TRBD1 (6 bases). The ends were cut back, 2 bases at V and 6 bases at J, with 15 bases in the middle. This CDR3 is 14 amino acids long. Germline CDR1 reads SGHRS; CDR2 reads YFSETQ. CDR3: CASSFRDTQGEQYF. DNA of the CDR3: TGCGCCAGCAGCTTCCGGGACACCCAGGGCGAGCAGTACTTC.

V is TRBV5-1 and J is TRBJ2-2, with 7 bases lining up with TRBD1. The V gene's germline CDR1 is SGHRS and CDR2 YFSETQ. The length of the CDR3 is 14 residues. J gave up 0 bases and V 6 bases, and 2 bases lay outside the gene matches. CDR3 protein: CASNRGPNTGELFF. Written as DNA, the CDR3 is TGCGCCAGCAACAGGGGACCGAACACCGGGGAGCTGTTTTTT.

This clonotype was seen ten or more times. CDR3 in amino acids: CASSVGYRSSYEQYF. The CDR3 DNA follows: TGTGCCAGCAGCGTAGGGTACAGGAGCTCCTACGAGCAGTACTTC. This rearrangement joins TRBV9 to TRBJ2-7, with TRBD1 as a possible D gene (5 bases). Trimming took 0 bases from V and 0 from J, leaving 10 bases between them. CDR3 length: 15 residues. Germline lookup yields CDR1 SGDLS and CDR2 YYNGEE. Full variable domain (remainder filled in from reference TRBV9 and TRBJ2-7): DSGVTQTPKHLITATGQRVTLRCSPRSGDLSVYWYQQSLDQGLQFLIQYYNGEERAKGNILERFSAQQFPDLHSELNLSSLELGDSALYFCASSVGYRSSYEQYFGPGTRLTVT.

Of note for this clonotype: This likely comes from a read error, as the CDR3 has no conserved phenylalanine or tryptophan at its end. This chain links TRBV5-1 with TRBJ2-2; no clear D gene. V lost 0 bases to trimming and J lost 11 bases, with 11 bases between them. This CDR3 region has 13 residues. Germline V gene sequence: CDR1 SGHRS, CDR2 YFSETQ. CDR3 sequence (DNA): TGCGCCAGCAGCTTGGAGGGTTTCGGAGAGCTGTTTTCT. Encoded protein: CASSLEGFGELFS.

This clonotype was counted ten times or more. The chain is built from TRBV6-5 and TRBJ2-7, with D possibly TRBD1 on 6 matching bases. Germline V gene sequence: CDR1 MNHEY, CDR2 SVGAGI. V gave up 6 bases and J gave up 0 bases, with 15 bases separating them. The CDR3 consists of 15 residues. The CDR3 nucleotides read TGTGCCAGCAGCCAAGACAGGTTCAGCTCCTACGAGCAGTACTTC. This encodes CASSQDRFSSYEQYF.

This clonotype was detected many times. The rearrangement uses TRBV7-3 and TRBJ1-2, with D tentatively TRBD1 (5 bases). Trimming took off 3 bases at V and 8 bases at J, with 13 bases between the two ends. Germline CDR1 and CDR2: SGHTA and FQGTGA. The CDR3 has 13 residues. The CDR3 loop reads CASSFGPEGGYTF. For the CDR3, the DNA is TGTGCCAGCAGCTTCGGACCAGAGGGGGGCTACACCTTC. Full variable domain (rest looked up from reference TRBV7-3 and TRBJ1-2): GAGVSQTPSNKVTEKGKYVELRCDPISGHTALYWYRQSLGQGPEFLIYFQGTGAADDSGLPNDRFFAVRPEGSVSTLKIQRTERGDSAVYLCASSFGPEGGYTFGSGTRLTVV.

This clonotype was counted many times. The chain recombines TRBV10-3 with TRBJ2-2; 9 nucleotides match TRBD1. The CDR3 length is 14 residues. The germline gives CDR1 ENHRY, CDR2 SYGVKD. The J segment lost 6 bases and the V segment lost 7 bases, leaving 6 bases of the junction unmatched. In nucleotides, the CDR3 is TGTGCCATCAAACCCGGGACAGGGTCCGGGGAGCTGTTTTTT. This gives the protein CAIKPGTGSGELFF.

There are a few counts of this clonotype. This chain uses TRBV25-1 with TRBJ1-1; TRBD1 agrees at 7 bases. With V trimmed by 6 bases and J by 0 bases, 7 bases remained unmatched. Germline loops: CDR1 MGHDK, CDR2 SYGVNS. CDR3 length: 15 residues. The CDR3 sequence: CASRAQGYMNTEAFF. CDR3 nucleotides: TGTGCCAGCAGGGCACAGGGGTACATGAACACTGAAGCTTTCTTT.

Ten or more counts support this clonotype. Here the CDR3 DNA reads TGTGCCAGCAGCTTAGACTTACTGACAGGGCGGTACGGCTACACCTTC. Residues: CASSLDLLTGRYGYTF. V is TRBV7-2 and J is TRBJ1-2; 7 bases fit TRBD1. This CDR3 is built from 16 residues. The germline CDR1 and CDR2 sequences are SGHTA and FQGNSA. V trimming: 1 base; J trimming: 8 bases; junction bases outside the gene matches: 13.